The rows below give T cell receptor beta chains drawn from one sample of a study of CD8 T cell repertoires and HIV-1 epitope variants. Their target antigens are unknown. Some clones are missing from TCRdb's copy, which holds only in-frame ones; the method was immunoSEQ multiplex PCR. The sample includes 4,500 to 5,500 clones, around two thirds of them seen just once. The sample consisted of cultured CD8+ T cells derived from PBMCs. These receptors came from a male donor with HIV. Both conserved end residues are trimmed from each CDR3.

J gene,V gene,CDR3 protein
TRBJ2-7,TRBV20-1,SARGMGEQY
TRBJ1-1,TRBV28,ASSPRDRNTEAF
TRBJ1-3,TRBV7-9,ASSPSQPGNTIY
TRBJ1-1,TRBV5-1,ASSLNREALEAF
TRBJ2-1,TRBV7-6,ASSPEGPYNEQF
TRBJ2-2,TRBV6-4,ASSEGDTGELF
TRBJ2-7,TRBV4-3,ASSQFAEYEQY
TRBJ2-7,TRBV28,ASSPTVSYEQY
TRBJ1-5,TRBV7-8,ASSLAGGSQPQH
TRBJ1-6,TRBV6-5,ASRIGTDNSPLH
TRBJ2-5,TRBV28,ASSSDRGEETQY
TRBJ2-7,TRBV28,ASSTSGGYEQY
TRBJ2-2,TRBV9,ASSVALAGELF
TRBJ2-7,TRBV19,ASKPSRQSYEQY
TRBJ2-7,TRBV27,ASSPGQSYEQY
TRBJ2-1,TRBV6-1,ASMGRPGYNEQF
TRBJ2-7,TRBV11-2,ASSHRGGESSYEQY
TRBJ2-7,TRBV5-4,ASSLASYEQY
TRBJ1-2,TRBV30,AWSTGANYGYT
TRBJ1-1,TRBV5-4,ASSLDSGNTEAF
TRBJ2-7,TRBV5-4,ASSTGLAGAYEQY
TRBJ2-1,TRBV4-2,ASSQRMDYEQF
TRBJ2-2,TRBV19,ASTRQGNTGELF
TRBJ2-1,TRBV7-6,ASSSTGTGINEQF
TRBJ2-7,TRBV19,ASSITGTYEQY
TRBJ2-5,TRBV7-9,ASSRLEQGAQETQY
TRBJ2-3,TRBV7-2,ASSHTTGVLDTQY
TRBJ2-7,TRBV28,ASRHDKNYEQY
TRBJ1-5,TRBV27,ASIPTMGGNQPQH
TRBJ2-3,TRBV18,ASSPGTTGTDTQY
TRBJ2-7,TRBV10-3,ATLGDSTYEQY
TRBJ2-3,TRBV6-5,ASSGTGGTDTQY
TRBJ2-7,TRBV7-8,ASSFPSGRAYTYEQY
TRBJ2-1,TRBV11-3,ASSLDIRTGHNEQF
TRBJ1-1,TRBV29-1,SASLTDMNTEAF
TRBJ2-3,TRBV28,ASSLTFIRPGQGDLPLTDTQY
TRBJ1-6,TRBV15,ATSIGTDYNSPLH
TRBJ2-3,TRBV10-3,AISDLFSGREESTDTQY
TRBJ2-1,TRBV29-1,SVMGGTGENEQF
TRBJ1-2,TRBV9,ASSPADARPLYGYT
TRBJ2-3,TRBV11-3,ASSFGDTQY
TRBJ2-2,TRBV29-1,SVAGLTGELF
TRBJ2-2,TRBV29-1,SVESRGQNTGELF
TRBJ2-7,TRBV28,ASSTHPGQGGLAAFSYEQY
TRBJ2-1,TRBV11-2,ASSQTPEQF
TRBJ2-4,TRBV10-2,ASSETGRDIQY
TRBJ2-6,TRBV5-6,ASSPKPGANVLT
TRBJ1-4,TRBV9,ASSSGGQPNEKLF
TRBJ2-2,TRBV4-2,ASSPAESTGELF
TRBJ1-2,TRBV7-9,ASSLVNPLNGYT
TRBJ1-1,TRBV27,ASGDRAGNTEAF
TRBJ1-1,TRBV21-1,ASSRTGPGPEAF
TRBJ2-7,TRBV5-4,ASSLGPSLGDYEQY
TRBJ2-3,TRBV25-1,ASSDQSFGADTQY